Ten or more counts support the clone carrying this TCR beta chain. Amplification yielded TCR beta CDR3 regions, with RNA transcripts as the source. Primed by the HTBI set, a first-round RT-PCR was run on the TCR CDR3. TCRdb reprocessed the multiplex PCR reads via MiXCR and lists one record per CDR3 protein. The sample lists 550,000 to 850,000 distinct CDR3 sequences; about 19% were seen once. J gave up 2 bases and V 5 bases, and 11 bases lay outside the gene matches. The CDR3 extends over 16 amino acids. Looked up from germline, CDR1 is MNHNS and CDR2 is SASEGT. The data are from a study of T cells in Graves' hyperthyroidism and ophthalmopathy.

V gene TRBV6-1 combines with J gene TRBJ2-7; 8 positions match TRBD1. This receptor was taken from a woman aged 45-59 years with Graves' hyperthyroidism that later progressed to Graves' ophthalmopathy. Sequences were obtained from blood. The CDR3 spells CASSTPDRAGTYEQYF. In DNA form, the CDR3 reads TGTGCCAGCAGTACCCCGGACAGGGCGGGGACCTACGAGCAGTACTTC.